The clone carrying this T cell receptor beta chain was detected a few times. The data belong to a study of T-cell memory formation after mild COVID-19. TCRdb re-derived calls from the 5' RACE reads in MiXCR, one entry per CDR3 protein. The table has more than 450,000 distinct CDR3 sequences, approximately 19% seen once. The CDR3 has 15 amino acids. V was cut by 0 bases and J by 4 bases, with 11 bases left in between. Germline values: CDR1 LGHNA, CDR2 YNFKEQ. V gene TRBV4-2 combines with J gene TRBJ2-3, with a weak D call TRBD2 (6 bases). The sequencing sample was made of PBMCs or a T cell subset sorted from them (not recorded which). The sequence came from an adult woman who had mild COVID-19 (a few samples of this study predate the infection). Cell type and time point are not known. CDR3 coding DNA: TGTGCCAGCAGCCAAGAAAGGTCTAGCGCAGATACGCAGTATTTT. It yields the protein CASSQERSSADTQYF.